This is a list of T cell receptor beta chains from one sample in a study of regulatory T cells in long-lasting Graves disease. One entry per CDR3 protein results from TCRdb running MiXCR on the multiplex PCR reads. This table holds hundreds of thousands of distinct CDR3 sequences, around 20% found once. The input for sequencing was peripheral blood mononuclear cells (PBMCs), taken when the disease was refractory, from a patient treated with antithyroid drugs. These receptors came from a female donor with Graves disease. CDR3s include the opening cysteine and the closing phenylalanine or tryptophan. Fields, in order: J gene, D gene, clone size, V gene, CDR3 DNA, CDR3 protein. A D gene is named only where the DNA matches it firmly. Not all rows give a size; the values are once, few, many and, for expanded clones, a class.

TRBJ2-4	NA	many	TRBV3-1	TGTGCCAGCAGCCAAGAGACACGTGGAGCAGACATTCAGTACTTC	CASSQETRGADIQYF
TRBJ1-6	NA	many	TRBV11-2	TGTGCCAGCAGCCAACAGGGACCGGATAATTCACCCCTCCACTTT	CASSQQGPDNSPLHF
TRBJ2-7	NA	many	TRBV20-1	TGCAGTGCTAGACCGCGAGGGGTCTCCGAGCAGTACTTC	CSARPRGVSEQYF
TRBJ1-1	NA	many	TRBV6-1	TGTGCCAGCAGTCTCGCCGACATGAACACTGAAGCTTTCTTT	CASSLADMNTEAFF
TRBJ1-4	NA	many	TRBV28	TGTGCCAGCAGTTGGAGGGGGGAGAATGAAAAACTGTTTTTT	CASSWRGENEKLFF
TRBJ2-2	NA	NA	TRBV6-1	TGTGCCAGCAGTGAACTCCGGGGCCACACCGGGGAGCTGTTTTTT	CASSELRGHTGELFF
TRBJ2-2	TRBD2	NA	TRBV7-3	TGTGCCAGCCCCCCACCGGGACTAGCGATAACCGGGGAGCTGTTTTTT	CASPPPGLAITGELFF
TRBJ1-2	NA	NA	TRBV12-3/TRBV12-4	TGTGCCAGCAGTCGGAATAACTATGGCTACACCTTC	CASSRNNYGYTF
TRBJ2-5	TRBD2	many	TRBV12-3/TRBV12-4	TGTGCCAGCAGTTCCTTTCGGCGGGGGATCCAAGAGACCCAGTACTTC	CASSSFRRGIQETQYF
TRBJ2-5	NA	many	TRBV11-3	TGTGCCAGCAGCTTGGCACAGGGAATGAAGACCCAGTACTTC	CASSLAQGMKTQYF
TRBJ1-1	NA	NA	TRBV5-1	TGCGCCAGCAGCTTGCGAGGCACATCGAACACTGAAGCTTTCTTT	CASSLRGTSNTEAFF
TRBJ2-7	NA	NA	TRBV18	TGTACCAGCTCACCTACAGAGTACGAGCAGTACTTC	CTSSPTEYEQYF
TRBJ1-1	NA	few	TRBV6-2/TRBV6-3	TGTGCCAGCAGTACCGGTGGGGTAGACGGAGAAGCTTTCTTT	CASSTGGVDGEAFF
TRBJ1-1	TRBD1	many	TRBV18	TGTGCCAGCTCAGACAGACAGGGGCGAGCTTTCTTT	CASSDRQGRAFF
TRBJ1-1	TRBD1	many	TRBV19	TGTGCCAGTAGTCAACCAGGACAGGGATGGTACACTGAAGCTTTCTTT	CASSQPGQGWYTEAFF
TRBJ2-5	TRBD2	NA	TRBV25-1	TGTGCCAGCAGTGAATCTGGGCGGGGGGCGCAAGAGACCCAGTACTTC	CASSESGRGAQETQYF
TRBJ1-2	NA	many	TRBV18	TGTGCCAGCTCACCGCCATTTAAGGATGGCTACACCTTC	CASSPPFKDGYTF
TRBJ1-6	NA	few	TRBV30	TGTGCCTGGAGCCCGGACACGAGGGTCCTCCACTTT	CAWSPDTRVLHF
TRBJ1-6	NA	few	TRBV18	TGTGCCAGCTCACCAGGAGCCGATAATTCACCCCTCCACTTT	CASSPGADNSPLHF
TRBJ1-5	NA	few	TRBV7-9	TGTGCCAGCAGCCCCCGAGAGGATCAGCCCCAGCATTTT	CASSPREDQPQHF
TRBJ2-5	NA	NA	TRBV19	TGTGCCAGTAGTTTGACAACTTTTACGGGGGAGACCCAGTACTTC	CASSLTTFTGETQYF
TRBJ2-7	TRBD1	NA	TRBV5-8	TGTGCCAGCAGCTTGGATTCCGGGACAGGGAGGTACGAGCAGTACTTC	CASSLDSGTGRYEQYF
TRBJ1-1	TRBD1	few	TRBV6-2/TRBV6-3	TGTGCCAGCACCAAGCGGACAGGGAACACTGAAGCTTTCTTT	CASTKRTGNTEAFF
TRBJ1-1	TRBD1	NA	TRBV4-1	TGCGCCAGCAGCCAACACAGAGTAGACAGGGATGTCACTGAAGCTTTCTTT	CASSQHRVDRDVTEAFF
TRBJ1-1	NA	many	TRBV3-1	TGTGCCAGCCGCATAGGACACACTGAAGCTTTCTTT	CASRIGHTEAFF
TRBJ1-5	NA	many	TRBV28	TGTGCCAGCAGTTTCCATTCCTCCAATCAGCCCCAGCATTTT	CASSFHSSNQPQHF
TRBJ1-5	NA	many	TRBV7-2	TGTGCCAGCAGCACCACAGCCTATAGCAATCAGCCCCAGCATTTT	CASSTTAYSNQPQHF
TRBJ1-1	NA	many	TRBV6-9	TGTGCCAGCAGTTACTCTCCCAGGTCAGACACTGAAGCTTTCTTT	CASSYSPRSDTEAFF
TRBJ2-7	NA	NA	TRBV3-1	TGTGCCAGCAGCCAAGGGACGCTATTTTCCTACGAGCAGTACTTC	CASSQGTLFSYEQYF
TRBJ1-6	NA	NA	TRBV12-3/TRBV12-4	TGTGCCAGCAGTCACCAGGTTTCACCCCTCCACTTT	CASSHQVSPLHF
TRBJ1-4	NA	NA	TRBV14	TGTGCCAGCAGCCAAGATCGAGGACAGCTTAATGAAAAACTGTTTTTT	CASSQDRGQLNEKLFF
TRBJ2-7	TRBD2	NA	TRBV11-2	TGTGCCAGCAGCTTAACCGCAGGGAGGGACGAGCAGTACTTC	CASSLTAGRDEQYF
TRBJ2-7	NA	NA	TRBV6-1	TGTGCCGCCTCCGGGGCTGGCGAGCAGTACTTC	CAASGAGEQYF
TRBJ2-5	TRBD2	NA	TRBV15	TGTGCCACCAGCAGAGATAGGCTAGCGGGAGAGACCCAGTACTTC	CATSRDRLAGETQYF
TRBJ1-2	TRBD1	NA	TRBV7-8	TGTGCCAGCAGCGACTCCTGGACAGGGGGTGGCTACACCTTC	CASSDSWTGGGYTF
TRBJ1-3	TRBD1	many	TRBV2	TGTGCCAGCAGCCAGCGACAGGGACTTTTCTCTGGAAACACCATATATTTT	CASSQRQGLFSGNTIYF
TRBJ2-2	TRBD2	NA	TRBV7-2	TGTGCCAGCAGCGCCCCCCGGGGGGGACTAGCGGGGCACACCGGGGAGCTGTTTTTT	CASSAPRGGLAGHTGELFF
TRBJ1-1	NA	NA	TRBV7-9	TGTGCCAGCAGCTTATATGGCGGGCTTGGGACTGAAGCTTTCTTT	CASSLYGGLGTEAFF
TRBJ1-2	NA	many	TRBV11-2	TGTGCCAGCAGCCGAATTGACGGATACCCTAACTATGGCTACACCTTC	CASSRIDGYPNYGYTF
TRBJ1-2	NA	many	TRBV6-1	TGTGCCAGCAGTGATCCGGGCCGCGCGGGATATGGCTACACCTTC	CASSDPGRAGYGYTF
TRBJ2-2	TRBD2	NA	TRBV5-1	TGCGCCAGCAGCTTATCGGGACTACAGAACACCGGGGAGCTGCTTTTT	CASSLSGLQNTGELLF
TRBJ1-2	NA	NA	TRBV6-2/TRBV6-3	TGTGCCAGCAGAAAGGAGTACGGCTACACCTTC	CASRKEYGYTF
TRBJ2-5	NA	many	TRBV11-2	TGTGCCAGCAGCGCGCCCGTAGGAAAAGAGACCCAGTACTTC	CASSAPVGKETQYF
TRBJ2-7	NA	many	TRBV28	TGTGCCAGCAGTTTGCGTGGCTTCAAGGTCCCGTCCTACGAGCAGTACTTC	CASSLRGFKVPSYEQYF
TRBJ1-5	TRBD1	many	TRBV5-1	TGCGCCAGCAGCTTGGAACAGGGGCGTCAGCCCCAGCATTTT	CASSLEQGRQPQHF
TRBJ2-5	NA	few	TRBV10-3	TGTGCCATCAACCTACAGGGCCCCGAGGAGACCCAGTACTTC	CAINLQGPEETQYF
TRBJ2-3	NA	NA	TRBV3-1	TGTGCCAGCAGCCAAGATATCGGGGCGGGACCACAAACAGATACGCAGTATTTT	CASSQDIGAGPQTDTQYF
TRBJ2-5	NA	many	TRBV7-9	TGTGCCAGCAGCTTAAGCGCAGCCTACCAAGAGACCCAGTACTTC	CASSLSAAYQETQYF
TRBJ1-1	NA	many	TRBV24-1	TGTGCCACCAGTGATTCGAAACCAGTGACAGGAAACACTGAAGCTTTCTTT	CATSDSKPVTGNTEAFF
TRBJ2-4	NA	many	TRBV7-2	TGTGCCAGCAGCCCTCGGATAGGTGAATGGGCCAAAAACATTCAGTACTTC	CASSPRIGEWAKNIQYF
TRBJ1-1	NA	many	TRBV29-1	TGCAGCGTCCAGAGGACTGGAGAGTCGGTTTTCTTT	CSVQRTGESVFF
TRBJ2-7	TRBD1	few	TRBV28	TGTGCCAGCAGTTTTTCCCACAGGGGTTACGAGCAGTACTTC	CASSFSHRGYEQYF
TRBJ2-7	NA	many	TRBV7-9	TGTGCCAGCACCATGACGGAAACCTACGAGCAGTACTTC	CASTMTETYEQYF